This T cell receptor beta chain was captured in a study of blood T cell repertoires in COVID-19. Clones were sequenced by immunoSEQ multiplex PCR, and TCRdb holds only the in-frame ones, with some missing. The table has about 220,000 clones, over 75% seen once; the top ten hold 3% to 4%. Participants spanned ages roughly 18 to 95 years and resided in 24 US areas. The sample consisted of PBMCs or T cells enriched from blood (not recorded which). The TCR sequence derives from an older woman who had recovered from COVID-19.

The CDR3 sequence: CASSQDTSGGAHTQYF. The CDR3 DNA follows: TGCGCCAGCAGCCAAGACACTAGCGGGGGGGCACATACGCAGTATTTT. V gene TRBV4-1 combines with J gene TRBJ2-3, with 13 positions matching TRBD2. Trimming cost V 0 bases and J 7 bases; bases outside gene matches: 4. The V gene's germline CDR1 is MGHRA and CDR2 YSYEKL. The CDR3 is 16 residues long.